The 28 T cell receptor beta chains in this list originate from one sample, sequenced in a study of glioma-infiltrating T cells after dendritic cell vaccination. The table came from immunoSEQ multiplex PCR; TCRdb's copy has only in-frame clones and leaves some out. The sample contains about 82,000 clones, 70% to 90% of which appear only once. Sequencing used blood, obtained before dendritic cell vaccination. The source is a human donor with glioblastoma.

Details on this clone: At the DNA level, this CDR3 is encoded by other sequences in the same sample as well. V is TRBV19 and J is TRBJ1-3; D not resolved. Germline CDR1 and CDR2: LNHDA and SQIVND (reference sequence). V lost 3 bases and J 0 bases, leaving 12 bases between the germline ends. This CDR3 is built from 16 residues. The CDR3 DNA reads TGTGCCAGTAGTATGCTGGGCAGACACTCTGGAAACACCATATATTTT. Translation gives CASSMLGRHSGNTIYF.

The V call is TRBV9, the J call TRBJ2-1, with D perhaps TRBD2 (6 bases). The germline V and J ends were trimmed by 4 bases and 0 bases, with 17 bases remaining between them. The CDR3 runs 17 residues. Germline lookup yields CDR1 SGDLS and CDR2 YYNGEE. CDR3 DNA sequence: TGTGCCAGCAGCCCGCCCCCAGGGAGGAGCTCCTACAATGAGCAGTTCTTC. Its protein is CASSPPPGRSSYNEQFF.

The V call is TRBV19, the J call TRBJ1-2; D is undetermined. V dropped 7 bases and J dropped 4 bases, with 10 bases sitting between them. The CDR3 has 12 residues. CDR1 is LNHDA and CDR2 is SQIVND in the germline V gene (reference sequence). Written as DNA, the CDR3 is TGTGCCAGTAAAATCCCCGGCTATGGCTACACCTTC. Its protein is CASKIPGYGYTF.

The chain is built from TRBV30 and TRBJ2-2, with D tentatively TRBD2 (5 bases). CDR1 and CDR2 (germline): GTSNPN, SVGIG (reference sequence). Deletions cut 0 bases from V and 2 bases from J, with 22 bases between. The CDR3 runs to 19 residues. CDR3 sequence (DNA): TGTGCCTGGAGTGTAGTGTTGGAGGAGTATGGGGTAAACACCGGGGAGCTGTTTTTT. This codes for CAWSVVLEEYGVNTGELFF.

This chain links TRBV9 with TRBJ1-2; D is possibly TRBD1 (6 bases). Per germline, CDR1 SGDLS and CDR2 YYNGEE. V dropped 2 bases and J dropped 6 bases, with 17 bases sitting between them. The CDR3 is made up of 15 amino acids. Here the CDR3 reads CASSVSGGATDGYTF. The CDR3 nucleotides read TGTGCCAGCAGCGTCTCGGGGGGGGCGACGGATGGCTACACCTTC.

This clone was seen more than once but under ten times. This chain links TRBV7-9 with TRBJ1-2; tentative D call: TRBD1 (5 bases). Deletions cut 5 bases from V and 8 bases from J, with 15 bases between. The CDR3 has 13 residues. Germline V CDR1 and CDR2: SEHNR, FQNEAQ (reference sequence). For the CDR3, the DNA is TGTGCCAGCAGCCCCAGGGAGGTAGTAGGCTACACCTTC. Protein product: CASSPREVVGYTF.

The V call is TRBV6-5, the J call TRBJ1-2; TRBD1 agrees at 7 bases. Germline V CDR1 and CDR2: MNHEY, SVGAGI. The CDR3 loop spans 14 amino acids. V trimming: 2 bases; J trimming: 1 base; junction bases outside the gene matches: 1. The CDR3, as DNA: TGTGCCAGCAGTTACCAGGGGGTTAACTATGGCTACACCTTC. Its protein is CASSYQGVNYGYTF.

The chain joins TRBV5-4 to TRBJ1-1, with TRBD1 matching over 8 bases. V lost 1 base to trimming and J lost 8 bases; unmatched junction nucleotides: 7. In germline, CDR1 is SGHNT, CDR2 YYREEE (reference sequence). The length of the CDR3 is 14 residues. The CDR3 bases are TGTGCCAGCAGCTTGTCGGGACAGGAGGCCGAAGCTTTCTTT. Its protein is CASSLSGQEAEAFF.

This rearrangement joins TRBV25-1 to TRBJ2-2; D possibly corresponds to TRBD1 (7 bases). V was trimmed by 4 bases and J by 5 bases, leaving 17 bases between them. The CDR3 has 16 amino acids. CDR1 and CDR2 (germline): MGHDK, SYGVNS. In DNA form, the CDR3 reads TGTGCCAGCAGTGTAGGGGGCAGGGGGGCGACCGGGGAGCTGTTTTTT. Translating it yields CASSVGGRGATGELFF.

This chain links TRBV5-8 with TRBJ1-2, with TRBD1 as a possible D gene (5 bases). V gave up 3 bases and J gave up 6 bases, with 12 bases separating them. This CDR3 contains 13 residues. The germline CDR1 and CDR2 sequences are SGHTS and YDEGEE. CDR3 nucleotide sequence: TGTGCCAGCAGCTCCGCGCGGGGCCATGGCTACACCTTC. It is translated as CASSSARGHGYTF.

CDR3 bases: TGTGCCAGCAGCAGGGGACAGGGAGAGGCAGATACGCAGTATTTT. It encodes CASSRGQGEADTQYF. The rearrangement uses TRBV9 and TRBJ2-3, with TRBD1 matching 9 bases. Per the germline V gene, CDR1 is SGDLS and CDR2 is YYNGEE. The J segment lost 4 bases and the V segment lost 4 bases, leaving 7 bases of the junction unmatched. CDR3 length: 15 amino acids.

Within the sample, this clone is medium-sized. The chain recombines TRBV7-9 with TRBJ2-7, with 8 bases aligning to TRBD1. The CDR3 loop spans 15 amino acids. V lost 4 bases, J lost 6 bases, and 11 bases stayed unmatched. Germline V gives CDR1 SEHNR, CDR2 FQNEAQ (reference sequence). The CDR3 DNA is TGTGCCAGCAGCTCGTCGGACAGGGCGACAGGCGAGCAGTACTTC. Encoded protein: CASSSSDRATGEQYF.

The chain recombines TRBV10-3 with TRBJ1-1, with 9 nucleotides matching TRBD1. The germline V gene has CDR1 ENHRY and CDR2 SYGVKD. J lost 2 bases, V lost 10 bases, and 5 bases had no gene match. This CDR3 spans 13 amino acids. This chain's CDR3 is CATSGQGNTEAFF. The CDR3 DNA sequence: TGTGCCACCTCGGGACAGGGAAACACTGAAGCTTTCTTT.

The rearrangement joins TRBV2 to TRBJ2-2; 9 bases map to TRBD1. The V segment lost 5 bases and the J segment 6 bases; nucleotides outside the gene matches: 4. CDR1 SNHLY and CDR2 FYNNEI come from the germline V gene. The CDR3 loop spans 14 amino acids. CDR3 sequence (DNA): TGTGCCAGCAGTTCCGGGACAGGGTCCGGGGAGCTGTTTTTT. This sequence encodes CASSSGTGSGELFF.

By frequency in the sample, this clone is medium-sized (0.01 to 0.1%). The V and J genes are TRBV6-4 and TRBJ2-1, with D unclear. The CDR3 spans 15 residues. The ends were cut back, 0 bases at V and 9 bases at J, with 15 bases in the middle. Germline CDR1 MRHNA, CDR2 SNTAGT. The CDR3 is CASSDSSSGPGEQFF. Written as DNA, the CDR3 is TGTGCCAGCAGTGACTCAAGCTCCGGTCCGGGTGAGCAGTTCTTC.

The chain combines TRBV5-4 with TRBJ2-3; D is perhaps TRBD2 (5 bases). The CDR3 is 16 residues long. Between the trimmed V and J ends, which lost 0 bases and 0 bases, there was a span of 11 bases. Germline V gene sequence: CDR1 SGHNT, CDR2 YYREEE (reference sequence). The CDR3 DNA follows: TGTGCCAGCAGCTTGGAGAGCGGTTCTAGCACAGATACGCAGTATTTT. Amino acids: CASSLESGSSTDTQYF.

V gene TRBV5-1 combines with J gene TRBJ2-1; 7 positions agree with TRBD1. The CDR3 has 15 amino acids. Germline V gene lookup returns CDR1 SGHRS and CDR2 YFSETQ. V lost 4 bases to trimming and J lost 0 bases; unmatched junction nucleotides: 4. In DNA, the CDR3 is TGCGCCAGCAGCCGCCGGGACAGCTCCTACAATGAGCAGTTCTTC. The encoded protein is CASSRRDSSYNEQFF.

The rearrangement joins TRBV5-1 to TRBJ2-1, with 7 bases fitting TRBD2. This CDR3 region has 17 residues. V shed 0 bases, J shed 2 bases, and the junction held 8 bases outside the gene matches. Germline lookup yields CDR1 SGHRS and CDR2 YFSETQ. In DNA, the CDR3 is TGCGCCAGCAGCTTGGCCGGGAGGACCGCCGCCTACAATGAGCAGTTCTTC. Translating it yields CASSLAGRTAAYNEQFF.

V is TRBV18 and J is TRBJ1-2; D unresolved. This CDR3 is 13 amino acids long. Germline V gene lookup returns CDR1 KGHSH and CDR2 LQKENI. Between the trimmed V and J ends, which lost 2 bases and 8 bases, there was a span of 12 bases. As DNA, the CDR3 is TGTGCCAGCTCACCAGCCCCCCTGGGCGGCTACACCTTC. It encodes CASSPAPLGGYTF. The full variable domain, in which reference TRBV18 and TRBJ1-2 provide the parts outside the CDR3, is NAGVMQNPRHLVRRRGQEARLRCSPMKGHSHVYWYRQLPEEGLKFMVYLQKENIIDESGMPKERFSAEFPKEGPSILRIQQVVRGDSAAYFCASSPAPLGGYTFGSGTRLTVV.

The rearrangement uses TRBV30 and TRBJ1-5; D may be TRBD1 (5 bases). This CDR3 contains 13 residues. V was pared by 2 bases and J by 4 bases, with 9 bases between. Germline V lookup: CDR1 GTSNPN, CDR2 SVGIG (reference sequence). DNA for the CDR3: TGTGCCTGGAGTACAGGTCCTAATCAGCCCCAGCATTTT. Translated, it gives CAWSTGPNQPQHF.

This chain joins TRBV5-1 and TRBJ2-7, with D uncertain. Germline CDR1 and CDR2: SGHRS and YFSETQ. This CDR3 region has 13 residues. V dropped 2 bases and J dropped 3 bases, with 9 bases sitting between them. The CDR3 region has the DNA TGCGCCAGCAGCTTCCCCCCCGTCTACGAGCAGTACTTC. It codes for CASSFPPVYEQYF.

This clone was counted only a few times. The rearrangement joins TRBV7-6 to TRBJ2-3; 7 bases line up with TRBD2. J was trimmed by 2 bases and V by 2 bases; bases with no gene match: 13. CDR1 is SGHVS, CDR2 FNYEAQ, per germline. This CDR3 region has 18 residues. The DNA for the CDR3 is TGTGCCAGCAGCTTAAGATGGTTATGGCGGGGGAACACAGATACGCAGTATTTT. It is translated as CASSLRWLWRGNTDTQYF. The full variable domain, rest sourced from reference TRBV7-6 and TRBJ2-3, is GAGVSQSPRYKVTKRGQDVALRCDPISGHVSLYWYRQALGQGPEFLTYFNYEAQQDKSGLPNDRFSAERPEGSISTLTIQRTEQRDSAMYRCASSLRWLWRGNTDTQYFGPGTRLTVL.

The chain has TRBV19 and TRBJ1-1; a possible D gene is TRBD1 (5 bases). Germline V lookup: CDR1 LNHDA, CDR2 SQIVND (reference sequence). CDR3 size: 14 residues. V shed 5 bases and J shed 4 bases, with 14 bases lying between them. CDR3 coding DNA: TGTGCCAGTAGTTCAAACGGAGGGGTCACTGAAGCTTTCTTT. Its translation: CASSSNGGVTEAFF.

The chain carries TRBV7-2 and TRBJ1-5; D remains ambiguous. The CDR3 has 12 amino acids. Deletions cut 6 bases from V and 6 bases from J, with 9 bases between. Germline V gene sequence: CDR1 SGHTA, CDR2 FQGNSA. The CDR3 loop reads CASREGGQPQHF. CDR3 DNA sequence: TGTGCCAGCAGAGAGGGAGGTCAGCCCCAGCATTTT.

The genes are TRBV6-6 and TRBJ1-2; 7 bases line up with TRBD1. V shed 5 bases and J 13 bases; nucleotides not matched to a gene: 10. The CDR3 covers 12 residues. Per germline, CDR1 MNHNY and CDR2 SVGAGI (reference sequence). The chain's CDR3 is CASSGGQQHRTF. The CDR3 DNA follows: TGTGCCAGCAGTGGGGGACAGCAGCACCGCACCTTC.

The gene calls are TRBV4-1 and TRBJ2-5; TRBD2 matches 16 bases. V lost 4 bases, J lost 4 bases, and 3 bases stayed unmatched. The CDR3 is made up of 16 amino acids. In germline, CDR1 is MGHRA, CDR2 YSYEKL. The CDR3: CASSRGLAGGRETQYF. The CDR3 region has the DNA TGCGCCAGCAGCCGGGGACTAGCGGGGGGGCGAGAGACCCAGTACTTC.

The gene calls are TRBV7-8 and TRBJ2-5; a possible D gene is TRBD1 (6 bases). The CDR3 contains 16 residues. Trimming removed 2 bases from V and 5 bases from J, with 18 bases in between. Germline CDR1 and CDR2: SGHVS and FQNEAQ. The CDR3 is CASSLNSLGGGETQYF. The DNA for the CDR3 is TGTGCCAGCAGCTTAAACTCTCTAGGGGGTGGCGAGACCCAGTACTTC. Drawing the rest from reference TRBV7-8 and TRBJ2-5, the complete variable domain is GAGVSQSPRYKVAKRGQDVALRCDPISGHVSLFWYQQALGQGPEFLTYFQNEAQLDKSGLPSDRFFAERPEGSVSTLKIQRTQQEDSAVYLCASSLNSLGGGETQYFGPGTRLLVL.

The chain couples TRBV2 to TRBJ2-7; D remains unclear. V gave up 8 bases and J gave up 3 bases, with 11 bases separating them. This CDR3 has 12 amino acids. The V gene's germline CDR1 is SNHLY and CDR2 FYNNEI. CDR3 sequence (DNA): TGTGCCAGCTCGACTGAGTTCTACGAGCAGTACTTC. It specifies CASSTEFYEQYF. The full variable domain, with the rest looked up from reference TRBV2 and TRBJ2-7, is EPEVTQTPSHQVTQMGQEVILRCVPISNHLYFYWYRQILGQKVEFLVSFYNNEISEKSEIFDDQFSVERPDGSNFTLKIRSTKLEDSAMYFCASSTEFYEQYFGPGTRLTVT.